This T cell receptor beta chain was sequenced in a study of blood T cell repertoires in COVID-19. Overall study context: Spain, Italy and the United States supplied samples that represented acute and convalescent COVID-19. PBMCs, B-cell-depleted T cells, or T cells provided the cDNA or gDNA that made up the material.

Which cohort a participant joined came from the clinical history participants gave. In the authors' methods: Amplified reference gene primers provided the basis for estimating nucleated cell counts. Measured with immunoSEQ multiplex PCR; TCRdb has only the in-frame clones, and not every one. V, J and clone size were drawn from that table, and D and trimming were deduced from the DNA. Of approximately 220,000 clones in the sample, 75% to 90% are singletons; the top ten hold less than 4.5%. This clone was detected only a few times. The ends lost 0 bases at V and 4 bases at J; junction bases unmatched: 1. The CDR3 runs to 15 residues. The germline V gene has CDR1 SGHNT and CDR2 YYREEE (reference sequence).

This sequence joins TRBV5-4 and TRBJ2-2; 9 bases are shared with TRBD2. The receptor was isolated from a woman aged 40 to 50 with acute COVID-19. The sequenced sample was PBMCs or T cells enriched from blood (not recorded which). The CDR3 loop is CASSLVRGGTGELFF. In nucleotides, the CDR3 is TGTGCCAGCAGCTTGGTGCGGGGGGGCACCGGGGAGCTGTTTTTT.